The rows below give T cell receptor beta chains drawn from one sample of a study of cytomegalovirus exposure and HLA in healthy donors. Only in-frame clones appear in the TCRdb table, and some are missing; sequencing was by immunoSEQ multiplex PCR. The sample has almost 200,000 clones, about 76% seen once. The sequencing input was PBMCs. Receptors were obtained from a male donor in good health and CMV-seropositive. Both conserved end residues are part of each CDR3. Fields, in order: V gene, J gene, clone size, D gene, CDR3 DNA, CDR3 protein. A D gene is named only where the DNA matches it firmly. Clone size appears in some rows only: once, few, many, or a class for an expanded clone.

V: TRBV18; J: TRBJ2-3; size: NA; D: NA; DNA: TGTGCCAGCTCACCACAAACGGGAGTAGTCTCAGATACGCAGTATTTT; CDR3: CASSPQTGVVSDTQYF
V: TRBV28; J: TRBJ2-5; size: NA; D: NA; DNA: TGTGCCAGCAGTTTAGGGCAACTGCGGGAAGAGACCCAGTACTTC; CDR3: CASSLGQLREETQYF
V: TRBV7-2; J: TRBJ2-5; size: few; D: NA; DNA: TGTGCCAGCAGCTCCTACTACTCAGAGACCCAGTACTTC; CDR3: CASSSYYSETQYF
V: TRBV5-6; J: TRBJ1-3; size: NA; D: NA; DNA: TGTGCCAGCAGCTTTTTTTCAAACTCTGGAAACACCATATATTTT; CDR3: CASSFFSNSGNTIYF
V: TRBV28; J: TRBJ2-5; size: few; D: TRBD1; DNA: TGTGCCAGCACTGGTGGAGGCAGGGGGCAAGAGACCCAGTACTTC; CDR3: CASTGGGRGQETQYF
V: TRBV6-4; J: TRBJ1-1; size: NA; D: TRBD1; DNA: TGTGCCAGCTCCGGGACAGGGGGCACTGAAGCTTTCTTT; CDR3: CASSGTGGTEAFF
V: TRBV6-5; J: TRBJ1-1; size: few; D: TRBD1; DNA: TGTGCCAGCAGTTACTCGTTACAGGGGCCCACTGAAGCTTTCTTT; CDR3: CASSYSLQGPTEAFF
V: TRBV5-6; J: TRBJ1-1; size: NA; D: NA; DNA: TGTGCCAGCAGCTGGTGGGGGGTGAACACTGAAGCTTTCTTT; CDR3: CASSWWGVNTEAFF
V: TRBV4-1; J: TRBJ2-7; size: NA; D: NA; DNA: TGCGCCAGCAGCCTCCGGGACACTCTCTTAGGGGGCGAGCAGTACTTC; CDR3: CASSLRDTLLGGEQYF
V: TRBV7-3; J: TRBJ2-3; size: NA; D: TRBD2; DNA: TGTGCCAGCAGCTTAGGACTAGCTGCAGATACGCAGTATTTT; CDR3: CASSLGLAADTQYF
V: TRBV9; J: TRBJ2-5; size: few; D: NA; DNA: TGTGCCAGCAGCGTAGCACTCAGGGTGGAGACCCAGTACTTC; CDR3: CASSVALRVETQYF
V: TRBV2; J: TRBJ1-1; size: NA; D: NA; DNA: TGTGCCAGCAGTGAAGCACCGACAGCTATTGAAGCTTTCTTT; CDR3: CASSEAPTAIEAFF
V: TRBV27; J: TRBJ1-5; size: NA; D: TRBD1; DNA: TGTGCCAGCAGCATAGGGGGCTTGCATCAGCCCCAGCATTTT; CDR3: CASSIGGLHQPQHF
V: TRBV7-9; J: TRBJ2-1; size: NA; D: NA; DNA: TGTGCCAGCAGCCCTCCGGGCCGGGGTGAGCAGTTCTTC; CDR3: CASSPPGRGEQFF
V: TRBV9; J: TRBJ2-7; size: NA; D: NA; DNA: TGTGCCAGCAGCCGGAGCCGGAGCTCCTACGAGCAGTACTTC; CDR3: CASSRSRSSYEQYF
V: TRBV18; J: TRBJ2-1; size: NA; D: NA; DNA: TGTGCCAGCTCACCCCGACAGAGCTCCTACAATGAGCAGTTCTTC; CDR3: CASSPRQSSYNEQFF
V: TRBV6-1; J: TRBJ2-7; size: NA; D: TRBD1; DNA: TGTGCCAGCAGTACCGGGACAGGGGGCTACGAGCAGTACTTC; CDR3: CASSTGTGGYEQYF
V: TRBV5-4; J: TRBJ2-2; size: NA; D: NA; DNA: TGTGCCAGCAGCTTGGCCCGGGACGGGGAGCTGTTTTTT; CDR3: CASSLARDGELFF
V: TRBV7-2; J: TRBJ1-5; size: NA; D: NA; DNA: TGTGCCAGCAGCCTGAGACTTGTGCAGCCCCAGCATTTT; CDR3: CASSLRLVQPQHF
V: TRBV23-1; J: TRBJ1-2; size: NA; D: TRBD1; DNA: TGCGCCAGCAGTCAATCGACGGGACAGGGTGACTATGGCTACACCTTC; CDR3: CASSQSTGQGDYGYTF
V: TRBV4-2; J: TRBJ2-5; size: NA; D: TRBD1; DNA: TGTGCCAGCAGCCAAGGACAGGGAGAAGAGACCCAGTACTTC; CDR3: CASSQGQGEETQYF
V: TRBV7-9; J: TRBJ1-5; size: NA; D: NA; DNA: TGTGCCAGCAGCTCCGGGGATCAGCCCCAGCATTTT; CDR3: CASSSGDQPQHF
V: TRBV5-1; J: TRBJ2-7; size: NA; D: TRBD1; DNA: TGCGCCAGCAGCTTGGGAAGGACAGGGACCCATGACGAGCAGTACTTC; CDR3: CASSLGRTGTHDEQYF
V: TRBV5-6; J: TRBJ2-1; size: NA; D: NA; DNA: TGTGCCAGCAGCTTGACTAGTCCCAATGAGCAGTTCTTC; CDR3: CASSLTSPNEQFF
V: TRBV7-3; J: TRBJ2-1; size: once; D: NA; DNA: TGTGCCAGCAGCTGGAGGACGGGGGAGCAGTTCTTC; CDR3: CASSWRTGEQFF
V: TRBV28; J: TRBJ1-2; size: NA; D: NA; DNA: TGTGCCAGCAGTCAAAACCAGGGGACCTATGGCTACACCTTC; CDR3: CASSQNQGTYGYTF
V: TRBV7-2; J: TRBJ2-1; size: NA; D: TRBD2; DNA: TGTGCCAGCAGCTCCCACCTTGTAGCGGGATGGGGGAATGAGCAGTTCTTC; CDR3: CASSSHLVAGWGNEQFF
V: TRBV19; J: TRBJ2-2; size: NA; D: TRBD2; DNA: TGTGCCAGTAAACCGGGACTAGCGGGGAGAATCGGGGAGCTGTTTTTT; CDR3: CASKPGLAGRIGELFF
V: TRBV4-3; J: TRBJ2-7; size: NA; D: TRBD2; DNA: TGCGCCAGCAGCCAAGATCCTGCGACTAGCGGAACCTACGAGCAGTACTTC; CDR3: CASSQDPATSGTYEQYF
V: TRBV19; J: TRBJ1-1; size: NA; D: NA; DNA: TGTGCCAGTAGCGCGGGGTGGGACACTGAAGCTTTCTTT; CDR3: CASSAGWDTEAFF
V: TRBV5-4; J: TRBJ2-5; size: NA; D: NA; DNA: TGTGCCAGCAGCTTCGCAGGGCAAGAGACCCAGTACTTC; CDR3: CASSFAGQETQYF
V: TRBV10-2; J: TRBJ2-1; size: once; D: NA; DNA: TGCGCCAGCAGTGAGATTCAGCAGGGATACAATGAGCAGTTCTTC; CDR3: CASSEIQQGYNEQFF
V: TRBV7-7; J: TRBJ2-5; size: NA; D: NA; DNA: TGTGCCAGCGCAGGATCTGGGGAGGAGACCCAGTACTTC; CDR3: CASAGSGEETQYF
V: TRBV27; J: TRBJ1-5; size: NA; D: NA; DNA: TGTGCCAGCAGACCCAAACTTTATAGCAATCAGCCCCAGCATTTT; CDR3: CASRPKLYSNQPQHF
V: TRBV28; J: TRBJ2-7; size: NA; D: NA; DNA: TGTGCCAGCAGTTCCGAGACAGGTAAAACCTACGAGCAGTACTTC; CDR3: CASSSETGKTYEQYF
V: TRBV5-1; J: TRBJ2-7; size: NA; D: NA; DNA: TGCGCCAGCAGCACACAGGGGAGGAGCTCCTACGAGCAGTACTTC; CDR3: CASSTQGRSSYEQYF
V: TRBV7-3; J: TRBJ1-1; size: once; D: NA; DNA: TGTGCCAGCAGAATTAACCGGGTCTACACTGAAGCTTTCTTT; CDR3: CASRINRVYTEAFF
V: TRBV5-4; J: TRBJ1-1; size: few; D: NA; DNA: TGTGCCAGCAGCTTGAGTCAGGGACATGAAGCTTTCTTT; CDR3: CASSLSQGHEAFF
V: TRBV9; J: TRBJ1-1; size: NA; D: NA; DNA: TGTGCCAGCAGCGTAGTGGGCCAAGGCCGTGAAGCTTTCTTT; CDR3: CASSVVGQGREAFF
V: TRBV7-9; J: TRBJ1-1; size: NA; D: NA; DNA: TGTGCCAGCAGCCCGGGGGGCGTGAACACTGAAGCTTTCTTT; CDR3: CASSPGGVNTEAFF
V: TRBV7-9; J: TRBJ1-5; size: NA; D: NA; DNA: TGTGCCAGCAGCTCACTAGATCAGCCCCAGCATTTT; CDR3: CASSSLDQPQHF
V: TRBV9; J: TRBJ1-3; size: NA; D: NA; DNA: TGTGCCAGCAGCCATAGCTCTGGAAACACCATATATTTT; CDR3: CASSHSSGNTIYF
V: TRBV6-1; J: TRBJ1-1; size: few; D: NA; DNA: TGTGCCAGCAGTGAACAGGGCATGAAAGCTTTCTTT; CDR3: CASSEQGMKAFF
V: TRBV2; J: TRBJ2-6; size: NA; D: NA; DNA: TGTGCCAGCTCGCCAGGGCCCGGGGCCAACGTCCTGACTTTC; CDR3: CASSPGPGANVLTF
V: TRBV2; J: TRBJ1-1; size: NA; D: NA; DNA: TGTGCCAGCAGTGCCCTCACTGAAGCTTTCTTT; CDR3: CASSALTEAFF
V: TRBV28; J: TRBJ1-5; size: once; D: NA; DNA: TGTGCCAGCAGTTTAGGCCCCCGTCAGCCCCAGCATTTT; CDR3: CASSLGPRQPQHF
V: TRBV5-1; J: TRBJ2-7; size: NA; D: NA; DNA: TGCGCCAGCAGCTTGGACACCTACGAGCAGTACTTC; CDR3: CASSLDTYEQYF
V: TRBV7-6; J: TRBJ2-1; size: NA; D: TRBD1; DNA: TGTGCCAGCAGCCCCAGGGGGTACAATGAGCAGTTCTTC; CDR3: CASSPRGYNEQFF
V: TRBV6-1; J: TRBJ2-7; size: NA; D: TRBD1; DNA: TGTGCCAGCAGTCACCGACAGGGGCTTTACGAGCAGTACTTC; CDR3: CASSHRQGLYEQYF
V: TRBV18; J: TRBJ1-1; size: few; D: NA; DNA: TGTGCCAGCTCACAGTCATCCACCCAGGGCACTGAAGCTTTCTTT; CDR3: CASSQSSTQGTEAFF
V: TRBV7-2; J: TRBJ2-7; size: NA; D: NA; DNA: TGTGCCAGCAGCTCTACCAACGGTTATTCCTACGAGCAGTACTTC; CDR3: CASSSTNGYSYEQYF
V: TRBV6-5; J: TRBJ1-2; size: NA; D: NA; DNA: TGTGCCACCACAACCCCGGGTGTTGGTGGCTACACCTTC; CDR3: CATTTPGVGGYTF
V: TRBV30; J: TRBJ1-6; size: NA; D: NA; DNA: TGTGCCTGGAGTGTCTTGGCGGCACCCCTCCACTTT; CDR3: CAWSVLAAPLHF